The rows below give T cell receptor beta chains drawn from one sample of a study of monozygotic twins with inflammatory bowel disease. One entry per CDR3 protein, without DNA, is what TCRdb gives after re-calling the 5' RACE reads. Seen in this sample are approximately 330,000 distinct CDR3 sequences; the ten most common clones hold roughly 2%. The sample was blood. All receptors come from a human donor with ulcerative colitis or Crohn's disease, or a healthy co-twin of an affected twin (not recorded which). CDR3s include the opening cysteine and the closing phenylalanine or tryptophan.

j_gene: TRBJ1-2; v_gene: TRBV7-2; CDR3aa: CASSLYVGANYGYTF
j_gene: TRBJ1-1; v_gene: TRBV20-1; CDR3aa: CSARGAHTEAFF
j_gene: TRBJ2-3; v_gene: TRBV7-8; CDR3aa: CASSLGRGGSSTDTQYF
j_gene: TRBJ2-2; v_gene: TRBV20-1; CDR3aa: CSAIRTGTGELFF
j_gene: TRBJ2-3; v_gene: TRBV7-9; CDR3aa: CASSLGPGLAGGDTQYF
j_gene: TRBJ1-2; v_gene: TRBV5-1; CDR3aa: CASSWRQGAYGYTF
j_gene: TRBJ2-1; v_gene: TRBV7-2; CDR3aa: CASSLVGSGYNEQFF
j_gene: TRBJ2-1; v_gene: TRBV18; CDR3aa: CASSPPRVHLYEQFF
j_gene: TRBJ2-4; v_gene: TRBV30; CDR3aa: CAWSLPGLAKNIQYF
j_gene: TRBJ2-2; v_gene: TRBV6-5; CDR3aa: CASSYDRSRANTGELFF
j_gene: TRBJ2-1; v_gene: TRBV10-3; CDR3aa: CAISEPTINPHEQFF
j_gene: TRBJ2-3; v_gene: TRBV10-3; CDR3aa: CAISVRGEDTQYF
j_gene: TRBJ1-2; v_gene: TRBV20-1; CDR3aa: CSASPGGWGYGYTF
j_gene: TRBJ1-4; v_gene: TRBV4-1; CDR3aa: CASSHFPGPPLTNEKLFF
j_gene: TRBJ2-7; v_gene: TRBV6-1; CDR3aa: CASVYWAAPYEQYF
j_gene: TRBJ2-5; v_gene: TRBV11-2; CDR3aa: CASSLAPPGLAGGQETQYF
j_gene: TRBJ1-2; v_gene: TRBV19; CDR3aa: CASSILDRDAGGYTF
j_gene: TRBJ2-7; v_gene: TRBV6-1; CDR3aa: CASRDPGQGPYEQYF
j_gene: TRBJ1-1; v_gene: TRBV9; CDR3aa: CASSVELNTEAFF
j_gene: TRBJ2-3; v_gene: TRBV10-3; CDR3aa: CAIRGGLVGTDTQYF
j_gene: TRBJ2-3; v_gene: TRBV12-3/TRBV12-4; CDR3aa: CASSSLLSPQYF
j_gene: TRBJ1-4; v_gene: TRBV4-1; CDR3aa: CASSQEFPTGGDEKLFF